This T cell receptor (beta chain) was found in a study of OX40 agonist ivuxolimab in advanced cancers. Study context: Partial responses were achieved by three patients, of whom one had hepatocellular carcinoma and two had cutaneous melanoma.

Libraries were prepared by immunoSEQ multiplex PCR; TCRdb keeps only in-frame clonotypes and omits some of them. The sample shows 80,000 to 130,000 clones, 90% of them seen only once. Autoimmune disease history or systemic immunosuppression barred patients. Source: CD4+ or CD8+ T cells sorted from blood, taken in a trial of the OX40 agonist ivuxolimab. The source of this sequence is an adult with an advanced solid tumor such as melanoma, head and neck, liver or kidney cancer.

CDR3 in DNA: TGTGCCAGCAATTCGGGGGGCACGGCCAAAAACATTCAGTACTTC. This gives the protein CASNSGGTAKNIQYF. This chain connects TRBV28 to TRBJ2-4; the D gene is possibly TRBD2 (7 bases). The CDR3 spans 15 residues. The V gene's germline CDR1 is MDHEN and CDR2 SYDVKM. Deletions cut 7 bases from V and 1 base from J, with 14 bases between.